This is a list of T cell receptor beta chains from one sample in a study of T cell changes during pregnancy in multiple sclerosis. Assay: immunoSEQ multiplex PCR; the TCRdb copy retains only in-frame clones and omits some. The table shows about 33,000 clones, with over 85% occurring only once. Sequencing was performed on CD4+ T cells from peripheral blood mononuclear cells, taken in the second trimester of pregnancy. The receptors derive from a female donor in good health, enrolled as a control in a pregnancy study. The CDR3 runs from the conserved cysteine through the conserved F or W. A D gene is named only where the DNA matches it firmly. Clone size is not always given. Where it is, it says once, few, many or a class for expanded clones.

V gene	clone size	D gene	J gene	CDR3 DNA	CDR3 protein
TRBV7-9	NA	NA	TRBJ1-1	TGTGCCAGCAGACTTAAAAACACTGAAGCTTTCTTT	CASRLKNTEAFF
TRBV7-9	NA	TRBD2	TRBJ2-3	TGTGCCAGCAGCCCTGGAATCGCGGGAGGGCCTCGGACAGATACGCAGTATTTT	CASSPGIAGGPRTDTQYF
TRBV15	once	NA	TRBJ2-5	TGTGCCACCAGCAGAGATTACGGCCAAGAGACCCAGTACTTC	CATSRDYGQETQYF
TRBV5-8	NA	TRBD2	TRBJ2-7	TGTGCCAGCAGCTCATACGGGACTAGCTACGAGCAGTACTTC	CASSSYGTSYEQYF
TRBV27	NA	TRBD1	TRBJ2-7	TGTGCCAGCAGTCCCACCGGGACAGGAACCTACGAGCAGTACTTC	CASSPTGTGTYEQYF
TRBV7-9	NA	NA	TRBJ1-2	TGTGCCAGCAGCTTTCGGACAGAAGATGGCTACACCTTC	CASSFRTEDGYTF
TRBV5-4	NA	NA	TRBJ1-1	TGTGCCAGCAGCTTGTTCGGGGGGGTCGGCACTGAAGCTTTCTTT	CASSLFGGVGTEAFF
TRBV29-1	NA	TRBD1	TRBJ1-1	TGCAGCGTTGCTGGGGACAGGCGCGAAGCTTTCTTT	CSVAGDRREAFF
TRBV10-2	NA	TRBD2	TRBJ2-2	TGCGCCAGCAGTGAGCCCGGACTAGCGGAGTACACCGGGGAGCTGTTTTTT	CASSEPGLAEYTGELFF
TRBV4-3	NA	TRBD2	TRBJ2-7	TGCGCCAGCAGCCAAGAGGGACTAGCGGAGAGCTCCTACGAGCAGTACTTC	CASSQEGLAESSYEQYF
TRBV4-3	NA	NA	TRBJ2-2	TGCGCCAGCAGCCAAGAGGGGAGAGGCTCCGGGGAGCTGTTTTTT	CASSQEGRGSGELFF
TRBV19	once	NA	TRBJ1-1	TGTGCCAGTAGTCCCCTCGCGGGGTTCATGAACACTGAAGCTTTCTTT	CASSPLAGFMNTEAFF
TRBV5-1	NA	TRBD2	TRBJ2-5	TGCGCCAGCAGGGACCTGGGGCCGGGACTAGCAACAGAGACCCAGTACTTC	CASRDLGPGLATETQYF
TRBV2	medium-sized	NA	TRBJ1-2	TGTGCCAGTCCCCGGACAGACTACAACTATGGCTACACCTTC	CASPRTDYNYGYTF
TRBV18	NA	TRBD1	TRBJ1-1	TGTGCCAGCTCAAAGGGACAGGCGGGAACTGAAGCTTTCTTT	CASSKGQAGTEAFF
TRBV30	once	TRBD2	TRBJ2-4	TGTGCCTGGAGTGCGGGACTACTAGCCAAAAACATTCAGTACTTC	CAWSAGLLAKNIQYF
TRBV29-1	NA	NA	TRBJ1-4	TGCAGCGTCCAGACACCCAATAATGAAAAACTGTTTTTT	CSVQTPNNEKLFF
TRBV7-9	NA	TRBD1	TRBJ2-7	TGTGCCAGCAGCTTAGCGACGGGACAGACCTACGAGCAGTACTTC	CASSLATGQTYEQYF
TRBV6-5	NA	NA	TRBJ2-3	TGTGCCAGCAGCCCCACGGTGGATACGCAGTATTTT	CASSPTVDTQYF
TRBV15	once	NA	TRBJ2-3	TGTGCCACCAGCTTAGAAGGGGGAGGCACAGATACGCAGTATTTT	CATSLEGGGTDTQYF
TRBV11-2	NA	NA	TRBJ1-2	TGTGCCAGCAGCGGGCGGGCCTATGGCTACACCTTC	CASSGRAYGYTF
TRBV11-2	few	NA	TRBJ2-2	TGTGCCAGCAGTTCGCTTCGAGGCGGGGGCTACACCGGGGAGCTGTTTTTT	CASSSLRGGGYTGELFF
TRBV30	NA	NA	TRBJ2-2	TGTGCCTGGACCAAAAGAGAACAGCTTGCCGGGGAGCTGTTTTTT	CAWTKREQLAGELFF
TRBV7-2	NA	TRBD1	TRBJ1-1	TGTGCCAGCAGCTTTGACAGGGGGGACACTGAAGCTTTCTTT	CASSFDRGDTEAFF
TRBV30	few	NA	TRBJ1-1	TGTGCCTTAGGGGGTAACACTGAAGCTTTCTTT	CALGGNTEAFF
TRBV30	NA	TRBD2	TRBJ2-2	TGTGCCTCCCAATCCCGGGGAGGGGTCCCCGGGGAGCTGTTTTTT	CASQSRGGVPGELFF
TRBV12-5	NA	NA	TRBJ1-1	TGTGCTAGTGGTTTATCGACAGGCTCGGGCTTGAACACTGAAGCTTTCTTT	CASGLSTGSGLNTEAFF
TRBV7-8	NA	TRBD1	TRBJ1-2	TGTGCCAGCAGCTTCCGGGACAGGGGTTTTCACTATGGCTACACCTTC	CASSFRDRGFHYGYTF
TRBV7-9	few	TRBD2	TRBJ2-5	TGTGCCAGCAGCTTAGCTAGCGGGGGGACCCAGTACTTC	CASSLASGGTQYF
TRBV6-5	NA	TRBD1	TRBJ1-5	TGTGCCAGCAGTAGACAGGGGCGCAATCAGCCCCAGCATTTT	CASSRQGRNQPQHF
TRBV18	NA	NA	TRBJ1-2	TGTGCCAGCGTCCGGGACAATGGCCCCGATGGCTACACCTTC	CASVRDNGPDGYTF
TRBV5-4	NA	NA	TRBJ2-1	TGTGCCAGCAGTCCAGGGGACTACTCCTACAATGAGCAGTTCTTC	CASSPGDYSYNEQFF
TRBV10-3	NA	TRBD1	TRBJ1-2	TGTGCCATCAGTGAGTCGCAAGGGGGCCTAAACTATGGCTACACCTTC	CAISESQGGLNYGYTF
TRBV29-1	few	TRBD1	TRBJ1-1	TGCACGGGACAGTCAACCCGGGGAGCTTTCTTT	CTGQSTRGAFF
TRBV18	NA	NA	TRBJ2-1	TGTGCCAGCTCACCAGGGGGGATTGAGCAGTTCTTC	CASSPGGIEQFF
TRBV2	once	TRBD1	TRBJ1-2	TGTGCCAGCAGTGCGGGACAGGGGGCGAAAGGCTACACCTTC	CASSAGQGAKGYTF
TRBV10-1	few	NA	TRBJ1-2	TGCGCCAGCAGTGCAGCGGCGGATTGCTACACCTTC	CASSAAADCYTF
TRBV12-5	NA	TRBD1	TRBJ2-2	TGTGCTAGTGGTTTGTACAGGGGCACCGGGGAGCTGTTTTTT	CASGLYRGTGELFF